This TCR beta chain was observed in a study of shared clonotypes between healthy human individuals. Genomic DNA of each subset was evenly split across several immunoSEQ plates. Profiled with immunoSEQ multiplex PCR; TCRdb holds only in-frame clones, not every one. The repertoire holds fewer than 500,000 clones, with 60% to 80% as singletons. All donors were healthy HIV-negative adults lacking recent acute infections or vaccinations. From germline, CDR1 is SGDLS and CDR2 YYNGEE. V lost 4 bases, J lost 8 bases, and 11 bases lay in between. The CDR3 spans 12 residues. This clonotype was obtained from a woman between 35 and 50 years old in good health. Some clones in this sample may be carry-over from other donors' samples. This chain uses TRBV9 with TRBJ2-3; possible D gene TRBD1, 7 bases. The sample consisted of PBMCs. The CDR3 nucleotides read TGTGCCAGCAGCCCCCAGGGGGGTACGCAGTATTTT. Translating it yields CASSPQGGTQYF.